This paragraph covers one TCR beta chain sequence. Per the original data handling: Reference gene primer amplification gave estimated nucleated cell counts. Sequencing was performed with immunoSEQ multiplex PCR; in TCRdb, only in-frame clones are kept and a portion is missing. Clone size and V and J calls were adopted from that table, with D and trimming inferred from the DNA. This table has about 440,000 clones, 90% appearing once. These data belong to a study of blood T cell repertoires in COVID-19. V lost 8 bases, J lost 7 bases, and 9 bases lay in between. Per the germline V gene, CDR1 is ENHRY and CDR2 is SYGVKD. The CDR3 totals 11 residues.

Sequencing was performed on PBMCs or T cells enriched from blood (not recorded which). The genes are TRBV10-3 and TRBJ1-3; D ambiguous. The TCR sequence derives from a man between 18 and 35 years old who had recovered from COVID-19. For the CDR3, the DNA is TGTGCCATCCTCGCGGGCAACACCATATATTTT. Amino acids: CAILAGNTIYF.